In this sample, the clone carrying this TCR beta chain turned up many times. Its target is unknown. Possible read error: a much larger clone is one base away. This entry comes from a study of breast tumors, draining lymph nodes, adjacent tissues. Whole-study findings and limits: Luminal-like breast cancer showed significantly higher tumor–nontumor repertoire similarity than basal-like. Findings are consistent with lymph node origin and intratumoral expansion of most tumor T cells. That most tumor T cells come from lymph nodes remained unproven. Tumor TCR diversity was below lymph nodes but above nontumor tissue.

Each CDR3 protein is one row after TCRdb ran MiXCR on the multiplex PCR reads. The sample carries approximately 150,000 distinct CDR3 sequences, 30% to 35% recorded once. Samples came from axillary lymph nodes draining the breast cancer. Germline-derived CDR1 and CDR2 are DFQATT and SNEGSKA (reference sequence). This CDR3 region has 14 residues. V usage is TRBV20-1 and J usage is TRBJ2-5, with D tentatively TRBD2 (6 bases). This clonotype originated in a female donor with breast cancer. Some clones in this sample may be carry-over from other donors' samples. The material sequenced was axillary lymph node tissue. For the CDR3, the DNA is TGCAGTGCTCGTCGCCTTGGACTACAAGCGACCCAGTACTTC. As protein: CSARRLGLQATQYF.